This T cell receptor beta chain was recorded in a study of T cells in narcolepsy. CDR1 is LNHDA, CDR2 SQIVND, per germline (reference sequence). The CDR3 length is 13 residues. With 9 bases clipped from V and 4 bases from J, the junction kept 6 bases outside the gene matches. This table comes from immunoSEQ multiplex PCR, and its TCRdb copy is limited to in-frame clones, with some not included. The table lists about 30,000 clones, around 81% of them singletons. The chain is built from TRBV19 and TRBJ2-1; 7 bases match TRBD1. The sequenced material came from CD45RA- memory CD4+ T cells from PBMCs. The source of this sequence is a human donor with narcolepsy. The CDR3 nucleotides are TGTGCCAGCACAGGGGCCCCATACAATGAGCAGTTCTTC. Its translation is CASTGAPYNEQFF.